This entry describes one TCR beta chain. The source of the sample is a study of blood T cell repertoires in COVID-19. In the study overall: Italy, Spain and the United States were the sources of the convalescent and acute COVID-19 samples. The analysed material was cDNA or gDNA that came from T cells, B-cell-depleted T cells, or PBMCs.

In the authors' workflow: Amplification with reference gene primers provided the estimates of nucleated cell counts. Produced via immunoSEQ multiplex PCR; TCRdb's table is partial and in-frame only. V and J calls and clone size are as listed in that table; D and trimming were resolved from the DNA. The sample records over 85,000 clones, approximately 87% being singletons. Per germline, CDR1 SGHRS and CDR2 YFSETQ. Trimming at V came to 0 bases and at J to 7 bases, leaving 9 bases not matched to a gene. The CDR3 sequence is 15 residues long. Sequencing was performed on peripheral blood. The source of this sequence is a human donor with acute or convalescent COVID-19. The donor label of this sample is uncertain. The chain links TRBV5-1 to TRBJ1-1, with TRBD1 matching 7 bases. DNA for the CDR3: TGCGCCAGCAGCTTGGCCGGGGCAGGGGGTTATGAAGCTTTCTTT. This gives the protein CASSLAGAGGYEAFF.